The T cell receptor (beta chain) under discussion was sequenced for a study of blood T cell repertoires in COVID-19. CDR1 is KGHSH, CDR2 LQKENI, per germline. The V end lost 2 bases, the J end lost 1 base, and 11 bases lay between the germline ends. The length of the CDR3 is 15 residues. Here immunoSEQ multiplex PCR was the method, and the copy in TCRdb shows in-frame clones only, minus some. The sample consists of approximately 180,000 clones, around 87% of them appearing once. Input material: peripheral blood. This rearrangement joins TRBV18 to TRBJ1-2, with no clear D. The clonotype originates from a man aged 35-49 years with active or convalescent COVID-19. The CDR3 sequence: CASSPGRALNYGYTF. The CDR3 DNA reads as TGTGCCAGCTCACCAGGGAGGGCCCTTAACTATGGCTACACCTTC.